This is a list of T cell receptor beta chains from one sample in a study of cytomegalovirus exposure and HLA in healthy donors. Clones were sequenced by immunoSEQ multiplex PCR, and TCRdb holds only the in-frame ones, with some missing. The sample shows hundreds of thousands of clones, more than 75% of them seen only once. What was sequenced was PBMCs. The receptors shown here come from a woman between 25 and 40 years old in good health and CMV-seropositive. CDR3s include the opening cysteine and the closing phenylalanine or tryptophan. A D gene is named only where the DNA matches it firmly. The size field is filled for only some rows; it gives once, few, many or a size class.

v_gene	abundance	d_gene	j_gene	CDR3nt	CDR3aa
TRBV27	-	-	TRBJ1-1	TGTGCCAGCAGTTTATTACCAGGGGCGTTGACTGAAGCTTTCTTT	CASSLLPGALTEAFF
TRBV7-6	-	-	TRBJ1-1	TGTGCCAGCAGCTCCCACGGCCGAACAGGGAAGGGGAACACTGAAGCTTTCTTT	CASSSHGRTGKGNTEAFF
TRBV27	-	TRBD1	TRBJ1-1	TGTGCCAGCAGTGGCCTCCGGGACAGGGCCCTTATTTTGAACACTGAAGCTTTCTTT	CASSGLRDRALILNTEAFF
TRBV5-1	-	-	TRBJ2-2	TGCGCCAGCAGCTTGGGATCCGACAGTACCGGGGAGCTGTTTTTT	CASSLGSDSTGELFF
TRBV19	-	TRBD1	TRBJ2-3	TGTGCCAGTACGTCTGGACAGGGGACAGATACGCAGTATTTT	CASTSGQGTDTQYF
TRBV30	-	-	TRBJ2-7	TGTGCCTGGAGTTGGAGTAGCGAGGGTGGGGAGCAGTACTTC	CAWSWSSEGGEQYF
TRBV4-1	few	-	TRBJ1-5	TGCGCCAGCAGCCAAGTTGCTACGGTTGAACAGCCCCAGCATTTT	CASSQVATVEQPQHF
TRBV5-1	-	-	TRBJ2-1	TGCGCCAGCAGCCCGGGACAACCGGTCGATGAGCAGTTCTTC	CASSPGQPVDEQFF
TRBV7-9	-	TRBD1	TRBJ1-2	TGTGCCAGCAGCTTCGGGACAGGGGTGGGGGACCATGGCTACACCTTC	CASSFGTGVGDHGYTF
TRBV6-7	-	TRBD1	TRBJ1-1	TGTGCCAGCAGTTACTCGAAGGACAGGGGGCATACTGAAGCTTTCTTT	CASSYSKDRGHTEAFF
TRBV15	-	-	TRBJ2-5	TGTGCCACCAGCAGAGATGCCGGGCAAGAGACCCAGTACTTC	CATSRDAGQETQYF
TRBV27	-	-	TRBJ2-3	TGTGCCAGCGGAGCGTACGGCAAGGGGCCAGATACGCAGTATTTT	CASGAYGKGPDTQYF
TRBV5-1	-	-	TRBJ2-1	TGCGCCAGCAGCTCTTTAGACTTCTCAAGTTCCTACAATGAGCAGTTCTTC	CASSSLDFSSSYNEQFF
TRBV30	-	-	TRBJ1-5	TGTGCCTGGGATGCGGGGGAGAGGAGCAATCAGCCCCAGCATTTT	CAWDAGERSNQPQHF
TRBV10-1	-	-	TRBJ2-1	TGCGCCAGCAGGGATGACAGAGAGCAGTTCTTC	CASRDDREQFF
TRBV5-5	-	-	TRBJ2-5	TGTGCCAGCAGCTTAATGCACAACCAAGAGACCCAGTACTTC	CASSLMHNQETQYF
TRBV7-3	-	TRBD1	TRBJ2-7	TGTGCCAGCAGCTTAGACAGGGGCCCCTACGAGCAGTACTTC	CASSLDRGPYEQYF